The 22 T cell receptor beta chains reported below all come from one sample, sequenced in a study of beta chain features in type 1 diabetes. Expressed TCRB transcripts were sequenced, since all the RNA that had been isolated was reverse transcribed. Measured with immunoSEQ multiplex PCR; TCRdb has only the in-frame clones, and not every one. Of 450,000 to 600,000 clones listed, about 32% are singletons. The sequenced material came from naive CD4+ T cells from blood. All receptors come from a man in his late teens or twenties in good health.

This clone was recorded a few times. The CDR3: CASSEFIKYEQYF. The CDR3 DNA reads TGTGCCAGCAGTGAGTTTATCAAATACGAGCAGTACTTC. The genes are TRBV6-1 and TRBJ2-7; D remains ambiguous. V lost 3 bases to trimming and J lost 4 bases, with 10 bases between them. Germline V lookup: CDR1 MNHNS, CDR2 SASEGT. This CDR3 contains 13 residues.

This chain connects TRBV10-3 to TRBJ1-5; TRBD1 agrees at 9 bases. Trimming at V came to 5 bases and at J to 7 bases, leaving 9 bases not matched to a gene. Looked up from germline, CDR1 is ENHRY and CDR2 is SYGVKD. The CDR3 runs 15 residues. CDR3 residues: CAISPGTGSGQPQHF. The CDR3 region has the DNA TGTGCCATCAGTCCCGGGACAGGGAGTGGACAGCCCCAGCATTTT.

V gene TRBV14 combines with J gene TRBJ2-7; D is ambiguous. V was shortened by 3 bases and J by 0 bases, with 24 bases between the two germline ends. The CDR3 runs 19 residues. The germline gives CDR1 SGHDN, CDR2 FVKESK. Here the CDR3 reads CASSHGPVLRTESSYEQYF. The DNA of the CDR3 is TGTGCCAGCAGCCATGGCCCAGTCCTGAGGACGGAAAGCTCCTACGAGCAGTACTTC.

Only a few counts were recorded for this clone. The chain carries TRBV9 and TRBJ1-5, with 8 bases identical to TRBD1. CDR3 length equals 13 residues. J was trimmed by 5 bases and V by 4 bases; bases with no gene match: 2. The V gene's germline CDR1 is SGDLS and CDR2 YYNGEE. The DNA for the CDR3 is TGTGCCAGCAGCTTGGACAGGGATCAGCCCCAGCATTTT. Translation gives CASSLDRDQPQHF. The full variable domain, its missing parts supplied by reference TRBV9 and TRBJ1-5, is DSGVTQTPKHLITATGQRVTLRCSPRSGDLSVYWYQQSLDQGLQFLIQYYNGEERAKGNILERFSAQQFPDLHSELNLSSLELGDSALYFCASSLDRDQPQHFGDGTRLSIL.

The chain carries TRBV23-1 and TRBJ2-1; D call uncertain. TRBV23-1 is annotated as an ORF whose role is uncertain. The CDR3 runs to 14 residues. V was trimmed by 3 bases and J by 8 bases, leaving 14 bases between them. DNA of the CDR3: TGCGCCAGCAGTCACAAGACCACCTGGTATGAGCAGTTCTTC. Translating it yields CASSHKTTWYEQFF.

The rearrangement links TRBV2 to TRBJ2-5; 8 nucleotides match TRBD1. Germline lookup yields CDR1 SNHLY and CDR2 FYNNEI. V lost 6 bases and J lost 4; bases outside the gene matches: 4. This CDR3 has 13 amino acids. The CDR3 region has the DNA TGTGCCAGCAGGTGGACAGGGCTAGAGACCCAGTACTTC. It codes for CASRWTGLETQYF.

This rearrangement joins TRBV9 to TRBJ2-1; 8 bases map to TRBD1. The J segment lost 5 bases and the V segment lost 0 bases, leaving 4 bases of the junction unmatched. This CDR3 spans 15 amino acids. Germline V gene data show CDR1 as SGDLS and CDR2 as YYNGEE. CDR3 coding DNA: TGTGCCAGCAGCGTAGCAAGGACAGGGAACAATGAGCAGTTCTTC. Translation: CASSVARTGNNEQFF.

This clone has just a few counts. The V and J genes are TRBV5-1 and TRBJ2-2; 7 bases align to TRBD1. In germline, CDR1 is SGHRS, CDR2 YFSETQ. The J segment lost 7 bases and the V segment lost 4 bases, leaving 7 bases of the junction unmatched. The CDR3 spans 14 residues. This CDR3 is CASSPDRSSGELFF. The CDR3 DNA follows: TGCGCCAGCAGCCCGGACAGGTCGAGCGGGGAGCTGTTTTTT.

A few counts support this clone. The chain links TRBV20-1 to TRBJ2-1; D gene unclear. CDR1 is DFQATT, CDR2 SNEGSKA, per germline (reference sequence). CDR3 length equals 11 residues. V shed 6 bases and J shed 6 bases, with 9 bases lying between them. Written as DNA, the CDR3 is TGCAGTGCCTTAGGTTTCAATGAGCAGTTCTTC. As protein: CSALGFNEQFF.

Comments on this clone: The same CDR3 arises from other DNA sequences in this sample as well. Here the CDR3 reads CAWSVRRAGYEQYF. CDR3 nucleotide sequence: TGTGCCTGGAGTGTACGAAGAGCCGGCTACGAGCAGTACTTC. The V and J genes are TRBV30 and TRBJ2-7; D uncertain. V gave up 0 bases and J gave up 3 bases, with 12 bases separating them. Germline CDR1 reads GTSNPN; CDR2 reads SVGIG (reference sequence). CDR3 length equals 14 residues.

The rearrangement links TRBV29-1 to TRBJ2-2, with 8 positions matching TRBD2. This CDR3 region has 14 residues. Germline lookup yields CDR1 SQVTM and CDR2 ANQGSEA. Trimming took 6 bases from V and 4 from J; bases not matched to a gene: 7. CDR3 in DNA: TGCAGCGTACGAGCGGGAGCCTCCACCGGGGAGCTGTTTTTT. Translating gives CSVRAGASTGELFF.

This clone turned up a few times. The chain is built from TRBV30 and TRBJ2-3, with D possibly being TRBD1 (6 bases). This CDR3 spans 13 amino acids. Germline V gene lookup returns CDR1 GTSNPN and CDR2 SVGIG (reference sequence). V gave up 2 bases and J gave up 5 bases, with 11 bases separating them. This CDR3 reads CAWSNRVRDTQYF. CDR3 coding DNA: TGTGCCTGGAGTAACAGGGTGAGAGATACGCAGTATTTT.

The gene calls are TRBV4-1 and TRBJ2-4; the match to TRBD1 covers 8 bases. From germline, CDR1 is MGHRA and CDR2 YSYEKL. Trimming took 8 bases from V and 2 from J; bases not matched to a gene: 8. The CDR3 consists of 15 residues. This CDR3 reads CASRQGIGSKNIQYF. The CDR3 DNA sequence: TGCGCCAGCCGACAGGGGATCGGGTCCAAAAACATTCAGTACTTC.

This rearrangement joins TRBV10-3 to TRBJ1-1; the D is unclear. The CDR3 is 11 residues long. Per the germline V gene, CDR1 is ENHRY and CDR2 is SYGVKD. Between the trimmed V and J ends, which lost 1 base and 6 bases, there was a span of 3 bases. CDR3 bases: TGTGCCATCAGTGAGTATGCTGAAGCTTTCTTT. Encoded protein: CAISEYAEAFF.

There are a few counts of this clone. The rearrangement links TRBV7-9 to TRBJ2-7, with D perhaps assigned TRBD1 or TRBD2 (5 bases each). The CDR3 is 14 residues long. The germline gives CDR1 SEHNR, CDR2 FQNEAQ (reference sequence). Trimming removed 5 bases from V and 5 bases from J, with 16 bases in between. Here the CDR3 DNA reads TGTGCCAGCAGCCCGCCGGGACCAAGGGACGAGCAGTACTTC. It codes for CASSPPGPRDEQYF. Complete variable domain (other parts from reference TRBV7-9 and TRBJ2-7): DTGVSQNPRHKITKRGQNVTFRCDPISEHNRLYWYRQTLGQGPEFLTYFQNEAQLEKSRLLSDRFSAERPKGSFSTLEIQRTEQGDSAMYLCASSPPGPRDEQYFGPGTRLTVT.

This chain joins TRBV19 and TRBJ1-2, with a possible D match to TRBD1 (5 bases). CDR3 size: 13 residues. Germline V gene sequence: CDR1 LNHDA, CDR2 SQIVND (reference sequence). The ends were cut back, 7 bases at V and 3 bases at J, with 12 bases in the middle. The CDR3 loop is CASKTGKDYGYTF. The CDR3 coding sequence is TGTGCCAGTAAAACAGGAAAGGACTATGGCTACACCTTC.

V is TRBV2 and J is TRBJ2-1; 12 positions match TRBD2. This CDR3 has 17 amino acids. Germline CDR1 SNHLY, CDR2 FYNNEI. The V and J ends lost 6 bases and 7 bases, in that order; junction bases with no gene match: 13. The CDR3, as DNA: TGTGCCAGCAGACTTCGACTAGCGGGAGAAGGTACGAATGAGCAGTTCTTC. Its protein product is CASRLRLAGEGTNEQFF.

Notes on this clone: An end of the junction does not agree with germline; a read error may underlie this. Other DNA sequences from this sample encode an identical CDR3 as well. The chain recombines TRBV29-1 with TRBJ2-5, with D possibly being TRBD1 (6 bases). The CDR3 covers 12 residues. From germline, CDR1 is SQVTM and CDR2 ANQGSEA. CDR3 sequence reads: CSGNRAGETQYF. The CDR3 DNA reads as TGCAGCGGGAACAGGGCCGGAGAGACCCAATACTTC. The variable domain in full, completed from reference TRBV29-1 and TRBJ2-5, reads SAVISQKPSRDICQRGTSLTIQCQVDSQVTMMFWYRQQPGQSLTLIATANQGSEATYESGFVIDKFPISRPNLTFSTLTVSNMSPEDSSIYLCSGNRAGETQYFGPGTRLLVL.

This clone was recorded a few times. V is TRBV30 and J is TRBJ1-2; D not certain. Deletions cut 4 bases from V and 8 bases from J, with 14 bases between. The CDR3 sequence is 12 residues long. Germline V lookup: CDR1 GTSNPN, CDR2 SVGIG (reference sequence). CDR3 loop: CAWNAFITGYTF. Written as DNA, the CDR3 is TGTGCCTGGAATGCATTCATAACCGGCTACACCTTC.

The sample holds a few counts of this clone. The V gene is TRBV30, the J gene TRBJ2-2; no definite D call. The CDR3 covers 16 residues. Germline V gives CDR1 GTSNPN, CDR2 SVGIG (reference sequence). Trimming cost V 0 bases and J 2 bases, with 13 bases left between them. DNA of the CDR3: TGTGCCTGGAGTGTAACGGCTCCCACAAACACCGGGGAGCTGTTTTTT. Translation: CAWSVTAPTNTGELFF.

The sample holds a few counts of this clone. J is TRBJ2-3 and V is TRBV30; 11 bases line up with TRBD2. CDR1 is GTSNPN and CDR2 is SVGIG in the germline V gene (reference sequence). Trimming took 7 bases from V and 2 from J; bases not matched to a gene: 2. This CDR3 spans 13 amino acids. The CDR3 coding sequence is TGTGCCTCGACTAGCGGGGCCACAGATACGCAGTATTTT. It translates to CASTSGATDTQYF.

The chain uses TRBV10-3 and TRBJ1-1; 9 bases line up with TRBD1. Per germline, CDR1 ENHRY and CDR2 SYGVKD. The CDR3 runs 13 residues. V lost 7 bases and J lost 3; bases outside the gene matches: 3. The CDR3 bases are TGTGCCATCACCCGGACAGGGGACACTGAAGCTTTCTTT. It translates to CAITRTGDTEAFF.